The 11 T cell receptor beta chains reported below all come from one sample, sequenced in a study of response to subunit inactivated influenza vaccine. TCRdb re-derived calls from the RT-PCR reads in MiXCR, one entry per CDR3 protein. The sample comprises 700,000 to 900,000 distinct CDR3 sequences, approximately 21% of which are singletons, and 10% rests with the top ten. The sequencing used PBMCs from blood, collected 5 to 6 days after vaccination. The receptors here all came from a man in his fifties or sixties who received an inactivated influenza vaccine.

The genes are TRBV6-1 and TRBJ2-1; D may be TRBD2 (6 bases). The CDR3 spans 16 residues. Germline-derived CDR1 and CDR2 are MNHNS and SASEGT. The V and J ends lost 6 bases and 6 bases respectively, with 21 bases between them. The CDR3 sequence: CASRQKASVGGNEQFF. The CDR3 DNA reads TGTGCCAGCAGACAAAAAGCTAGCGTTGGAGGCAATGAGCAGTTCTTC.

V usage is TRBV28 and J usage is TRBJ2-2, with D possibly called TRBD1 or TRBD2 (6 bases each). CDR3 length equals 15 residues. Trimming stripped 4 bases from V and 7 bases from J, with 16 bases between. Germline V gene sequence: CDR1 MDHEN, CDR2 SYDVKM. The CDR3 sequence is CASSSGQRAGGELFF. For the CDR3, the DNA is TGTGCCAGCAGTTCCGGACAGCGAGCGGGCGGGGAGCTGTTTTTT.

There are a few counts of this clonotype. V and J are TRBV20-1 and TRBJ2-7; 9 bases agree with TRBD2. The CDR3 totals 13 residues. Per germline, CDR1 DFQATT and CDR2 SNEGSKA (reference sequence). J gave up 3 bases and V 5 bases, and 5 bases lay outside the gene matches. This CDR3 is CSARGRAGYEQYF. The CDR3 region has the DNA TGCAGTGCTCGCGGGAGGGCAGGCTACGAGCAGTACTTC.

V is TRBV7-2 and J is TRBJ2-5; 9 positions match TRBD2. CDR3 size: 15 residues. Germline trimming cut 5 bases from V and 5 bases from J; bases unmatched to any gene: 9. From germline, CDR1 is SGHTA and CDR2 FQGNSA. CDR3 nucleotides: TGTGCCAGCAGCCCCGCTCGGACTAGCGTGGAGACCCAGTACTTC. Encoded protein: CASSPARTSVETQYF.

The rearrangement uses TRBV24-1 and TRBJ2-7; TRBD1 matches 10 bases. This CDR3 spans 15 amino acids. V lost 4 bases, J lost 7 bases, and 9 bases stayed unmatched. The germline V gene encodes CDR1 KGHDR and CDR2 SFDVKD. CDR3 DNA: TGTGCCACCAGTGACCCCGGGACAGGGGTCGGTGAGCAGTACTTC. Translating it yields CATSDPGTGVGEQYF.

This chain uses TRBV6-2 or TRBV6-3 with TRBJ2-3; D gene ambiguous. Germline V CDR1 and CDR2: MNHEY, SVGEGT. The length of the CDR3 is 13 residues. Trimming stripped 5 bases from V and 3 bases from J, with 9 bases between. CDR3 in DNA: TGTGCCAGCAGTCCAGTTGGGACAGATACGCAGTATTTT. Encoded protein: CASSPVGTDTQYF.

CDR3 protein: CSAKAEVIETQYF. The CDR3 region has the DNA TGCAGTGCTAAAGCGGAAGTAATTGAGACCCAGTACTTC. The chain uses TRBV20-1 and TRBJ2-5, with D maybe TRBD2 (5 bases). The CDR3 extends over 13 amino acids. The V and J ends lost 4 bases and 5 bases respectively, with 14 bases between them. Per germline, CDR1 DFQATT and CDR2 SNEGSKA (reference sequence).

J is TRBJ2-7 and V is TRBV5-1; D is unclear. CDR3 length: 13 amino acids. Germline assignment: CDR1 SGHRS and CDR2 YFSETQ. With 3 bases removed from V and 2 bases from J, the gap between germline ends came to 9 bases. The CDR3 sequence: CASSYPGTYEQYF. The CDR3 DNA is TGCGCCAGCAGCTACCCAGGAACCTACGAGCAGTACTTC.

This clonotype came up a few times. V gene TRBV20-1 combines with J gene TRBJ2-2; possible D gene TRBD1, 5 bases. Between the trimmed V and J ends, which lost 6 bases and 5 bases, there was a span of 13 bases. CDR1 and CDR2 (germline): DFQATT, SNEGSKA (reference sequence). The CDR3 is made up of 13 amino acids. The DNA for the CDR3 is TGCAGTGCCTCGAAGGGGCGAACCGGGGAGCTGTTTTTT. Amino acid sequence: CSASKGRTGELFF.

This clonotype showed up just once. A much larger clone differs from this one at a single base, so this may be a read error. The CDR3 nucleotides are TGTGCCAGCAGTTTAGCGGACAGGGCCAATCAGCCCCAGCATTTT. It yields the protein CASSLADRANQPQHF. The genes are TRBV12-3 or TRBV12-4 and TRBJ1-5; 8 bases are shared with TRBD1. The CDR3 is made up of 15 amino acids. Germline trimming cut 0 bases from V and 3 bases from J; bases unmatched to any gene: 1.

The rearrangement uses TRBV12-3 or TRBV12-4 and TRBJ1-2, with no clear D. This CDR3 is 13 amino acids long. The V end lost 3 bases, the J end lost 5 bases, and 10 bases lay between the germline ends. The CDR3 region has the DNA TGTGCCAGCAGTTTTCGCAGGAGTTATGGCTACACCTTC. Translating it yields CASSFRRSYGYTF.